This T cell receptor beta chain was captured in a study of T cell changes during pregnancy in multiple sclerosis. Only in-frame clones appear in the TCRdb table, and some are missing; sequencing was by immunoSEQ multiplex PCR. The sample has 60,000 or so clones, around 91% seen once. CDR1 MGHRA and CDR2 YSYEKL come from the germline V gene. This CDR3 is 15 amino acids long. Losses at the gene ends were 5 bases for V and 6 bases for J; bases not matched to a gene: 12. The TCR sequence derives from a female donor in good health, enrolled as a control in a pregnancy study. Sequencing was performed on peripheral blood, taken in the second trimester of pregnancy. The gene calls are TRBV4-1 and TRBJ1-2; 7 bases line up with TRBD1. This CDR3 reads CASSDRQGRDDGYTF. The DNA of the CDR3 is TGCGCCAGCAGCGACCGACAGGGTAGGGATGATGGCTACACCTTC.